The 4 T cell receptor beta chains listed next were all sequenced from one sample in a study of blood T cell repertoires in COVID-19. Method: immunoSEQ multiplex PCR; TCRdb's copy keeps in-frame clones and lacks some. The data contain approximately 210,000 clones, 88% of them singletons. Sequenced material: peripheral blood. Every receptor here comes from a human donor in a cohort sampled during active COVID-19.

The rearrangement links TRBV12-3 or TRBV12-4 to TRBJ1-2; D uncertain. With 5 bases removed from V and 6 bases from J, the gap between germline ends came to 13 bases. The CDR3 extends over 13 amino acids. CDR3 amino acids: CASSPPRRDGYTF. Here the CDR3 DNA reads TGTGCCAGCAGTCCCCCCCGCCGGGATGGCTACACCTTC.

This clone was found once. CDR3 in amino acids: CASSLTPYEQYF. Written as DNA, the CDR3 is TGTGCCAGCAGTTTGACACCCTACGAGCAGTACTTC. The V and J genes are TRBV12-3 or TRBV12-4 and TRBJ2-7; no reliable D call. The CDR3 is 12 amino acids. Trimming pared 3 bases from V and 2 bases from J, leaving 5 bases between.

The chain links TRBV29-1 to TRBJ2-5; 7 bases map to TRBD1. Germline-derived CDR1 and CDR2 are SQVTM and ANQGSEA. The V and J ends lost 4 bases and 4 bases, in that order; junction bases with no gene match: 12. The CDR3 has 15 residues. The CDR3 loop is CSVVLPTGLAETQYF. CDR3 in DNA: TGCAGCGTTGTACTTCCGACAGGGTTGGCAGAGACCCAGTACTTC. The full variable domain, rest sourced from reference TRBV29-1 and TRBJ2-5, is SAVISQKPSRDICQRGTSLTIQCQVDSQVTMMFWYRQQPGQSLTLIATANQGSEATYESGFVIDKFPISRPNLTFSTLTVSNMSPEDSSIYLCSVVLPTGLAETQYFGPGTRLLVL.

Written as DNA, the CDR3 is TGTGCCTGGAGTGTAGGGGGTTTTGGCTACACCTTC. Translation gives CAWSVGGFGYTF. The chain joins TRBV30 to TRBJ1-2; the D gene is possibly TRBD1 (6 bases). This CDR3 region has 12 residues. Trimming pared 0 bases from V and 7 bases from J, leaving 9 bases between. Germline CDR1 GTSNPN, CDR2 SVGIG (reference sequence).